Each of the 21 T cell receptor beta chains below was sequenced from the same sample in a study of early stage breast cancer tumors. TCRdb's table, derived via immunoSEQ multiplex PCR, lists solely in-frame clones and lacks some. The table shows more than 60,000 clones, with 79% occurring only once. Sequences were obtained from blood. These TCRs come from a person aged 55-75 years with breast cancer.

The V and J genes are TRBV27 and TRBJ2-7, with TRBD1 matching over 7 bases. The trim removed 0 bases at V and 4 bases at J, leaving 18 bases unmatched. The germline V gene has CDR1 MNHEY and CDR2 SMNVEV (reference sequence). CDR3 size: 19 residues. CDR3 sequence reads: CASSLSGVRTGVSFYEQYF. CDR3 nucleotide sequence: TGTGCCAGCAGTTTATCGGGGGTTCGGACAGGTGTGAGTTTTTACGAGCAGTACTTC.

V is TRBV18 and J is TRBJ2-3; D call uncertain. The CDR3 is 15 residues long. V dropped 1 base and J dropped 0 bases, with 8 bases sitting between them. From germline, CDR1 is KGHSH and CDR2 LQKENI. The chain's CDR3 is CASSPQAGSTDTQYF. In DNA form, the CDR3 reads TGTGCCAGCTCACCACAGGCAGGTAGCACAGATACGCAGTATTTT.

The CDR3 loop is CASTSYRNSNYGYTF. The DNA of the CDR3 is TGTGCCAGCACCTCATACAGGAATTCCAACTATGGCTACACCTTC. This rearrangement joins TRBV5-5 to TRBJ1-2; D is perhaps TRBD1 (5 bases). Trimming shortened V by 6 bases and J by 2 bases, and 17 bases separated the two germline ends. This CDR3 has 15 amino acids. Germline V gene sequence: CDR1 SGHKS, CDR2 YYEKEE (reference sequence).

The chain uses TRBV28 and TRBJ1-2; D gene ambiguous. The germline CDR1 and CDR2 sequences are MDHEN and SYDVKM. The V end lost 5 bases, the J end lost 5 bases, and 12 bases lay between the germline ends. The CDR3 covers 13 residues. The CDR3 loop reads CASSEGRRYGYTF. CDR3 bases: TGTGCCAGCAGTGAAGGACGGAGATATGGCTACACCTTC.

The gene calls are TRBV7-8 and TRBJ1-6; D is possibly TRBD1 (5 bases). The CDR3 covers 13 residues. V lost 3 bases, J lost 8 bases, and 8 bases lay in between. Germline V lookup: CDR1 SGHVS, CDR2 FQNEAQ. CDR3 sequence (DNA): TGTGCCAGCAGCTTGAGGGGAGATTCACCCCTCCACTTT. It codes for CASSLRGDSPLHF.

A few counts support this clone. V and J are TRBV7-9 and TRBJ1-4, with a possible D match to TRBD1 (5 bases). Germline-derived CDR1 and CDR2 are SEHNR and FQNEAQ (reference sequence). The CDR3 spans 13 residues. The V end was cut by 2 bases, the J end by 8 bases, with 9 bases between. CDR3 DNA sequence: TGTGCCAGCAGCTTAAGGGACGCCGAAAAACTGTTTTTT. It translates to CASSLRDAEKLFF.

The DNA of the CDR3 is TGTGCCAGCAGCCCCCCCAACTCACCCCTCCACTTT. This encodes CASSPPNSPLHF. The chain couples TRBV11-2 to TRBJ1-6; D is unresolved. Trimming pared 5 bases from V and 10 bases from J, leaving 9 bases between. The CDR3 is made up of 12 amino acids. Germline V lookup: CDR1 SGHAT, CDR2 FQNNGV.

The chain recombines TRBV5-4 with TRBJ2-1; weak D call: TRBD2 (5 bases). The CDR3 totals 16 residues. V lost 3 bases and J 0 bases, leaving 13 bases between the germline ends. Germline V gene data show CDR1 as SGHNT and CDR2 as YYREEE (reference sequence). The CDR3 spells CASSSGVGPSYNEQFF. Here the CDR3 DNA reads TGTGCCAGCAGCTCCGGGGTCGGGCCCTCCTACAATGAGCAGTTCTTC.

This chain links TRBV18 with TRBJ2-7; 7 bases are a match to TRBD2. The CDR3 covers 13 residues. Germline V gives CDR1 KGHSH, CDR2 LQKENI. V lost 3 bases and J lost 5; bases outside the gene matches: 4. The CDR3 region is CASSPGLADEQYF. CDR3 DNA sequence: TGTGCCAGCTCACCGGGGCTAGCGGACGAGCAGTACTTC.

This clone was counted only a few times. This chain links TRBV5-1 with TRBJ2-4; tentatively, D is TRBD2 (6 bases). The CDR3 is made up of 15 amino acids. Germline CDR1 reads SGHRS; CDR2 reads YFSETQ. V was clipped by 0 bases and J by 6 bases, with 13 bases between them. The CDR3 is CASSLGGGTPNIQYF. The CDR3 region has the DNA TGCGCCAGCAGCTTGGGGGGCGGGACTCCAAACATTCAGTACTTC.

The chain couples TRBV30 to TRBJ2-2; D unclear. Germline V gene sequence: CDR1 GTSNPN, CDR2 SVGIG (reference sequence). The CDR3 runs to 11 residues. V was trimmed by 4 bases and J by 8 bases, leaving 8 bases between them. The CDR3 DNA sequence: TGTGCCTGGACCCCAAGGGGGGAGCTGTTTTTT. Translation gives CAWTPRGELFF.

V is TRBV5-1 and J is TRBJ2-7; D gene ambiguous. Looked up from germline, CDR1 is SGHRS and CDR2 is YFSETQ. The CDR3 loop spans 15 amino acids. V shed 4 bases and J shed 0 bases, with 14 bases lying between them. CDR3: CASSRATLSSYEQYF. CDR3 DNA sequence: TGCGCCAGCAGCCGAGCGACCCTAAGCTCCTACGAGCAGTACTTC.

The chain employs TRBV15 and TRBJ2-2; 9 bases match TRBD2. V shed 0 bases, J shed 5 bases, and the junction held 4 bases outside the gene matches. Germline lookup yields CDR1 LNHNV and CDR2 YYDKDF (reference sequence). The length of the CDR3 is 16 residues. The CDR3 bases are TGTGCCACCAGCAGAGAGGCGGGGGGGAAGACCGGGGAGCTGTTTTTT. Translated, it gives CATSREAGGKTGELFF.

This clone has just a few counts. This sample also contains other DNA sequences that code for the same CDR3. V gene TRBV7-2 combines with J gene TRBJ1-1; D not certain. The CDR3 length is 13 residues. The V end lost 1 base, the J end lost 4 bases, and 7 bases lay between the germline ends. Per the germline V gene, CDR1 is SGHTA and CDR2 is FQGNSA. The CDR3, as DNA: TGTGCCAGCAGCTTAGGAGGGTTCACTGAAGCTTTCTTT. Translation: CASSLGGFTEAFF.

V and J are TRBV4-3 and TRBJ1-2, with D tentatively TRBD1 (5 bases). The CDR3 totals 15 residues. Germline V CDR1 and CDR2: LGHNA, YSLEER. The germline V and J ends were trimmed by 0 bases and 2 bases, with 10 bases remaining between them. The CDR3 is CASSQEQRDNYGYTF. CDR3 coding DNA: TGCGCCAGCAGCCAAGAACAGCGGGACAACTATGGCTACACCTTC.

The V call is TRBV28, the J call TRBJ1-5; D remains ambiguous. This CDR3 region has 15 residues. V was cut by 0 bases and J by 3 bases, with 9 bases left in between. Germline V gene lookup returns CDR1 MDHEN and CDR2 SYDVKM. CDR3 bases: TGTGCCAGCAGTTTATGGGGCGGGTACAATCAGCCCCAGCATTTT. This codes for CASSLWGGYNQPQHF.

The gene calls are TRBV9 and TRBJ1-2, with D perhaps TRBD1 (6 bases). CDR3 length: 14 amino acids. The V end was cut by 6 bases, the J end by 8 bases, with 20 bases between. Germline V gene sequence: CDR1 SGDLS, CDR2 YYNGEE. CDR3 in DNA: TGTGCCAGCACCCGAGGGACATCGTGGGAGGGCTACACCTTC. This encodes CASTRGTSWEGYTF. The full variable domain, its missing parts supplied by reference TRBV9 and TRBJ1-2, is DSGVTQTPKHLITATGQRVTLRCSPRSGDLSVYWYQQSLDQGLQFLIQYYNGEERAKGNILERFSAQQFPDLHSELNLSSLELGDSALYFCASTRGTSWEGYTFGSGTRLTVV.

The chain employs TRBV7-2 and TRBJ2-1; the match to TRBD2 covers 7 bases. This CDR3 spans 14 amino acids. Germline CDR1 reads SGHTA; CDR2 reads FQGNSA. The trim removed 1 base at V and 9 bases at J, leaving 6 bases unmatched. The chain's CDR3 is CASSLGGSVAEQFF. The CDR3 bases are TGTGCCAGCAGCTTAGGCGGGAGCGTCGCTGAGCAGTTCTTC.

There are a few counts of this clone. The V and J genes are TRBV5-1 and TRBJ1-4, with D tentatively TRBD1 (6 bases). Germline-derived CDR1 and CDR2 are SGHRS and YFSETQ. V was clipped by 4 bases and J by 4 bases, with 17 bases between them. The CDR3 spans 16 residues. The CDR3 is CASSLTPDSFNEKLFF. The DNA of the CDR3 is TGCGCCAGCAGCCTGACTCCGGACAGTTTTAATGAAAAACTGTTTTTT. Full variable domain (remainder filled in from reference TRBV5-1 and TRBJ1-4): KAGVTQTPRYLIKTRGQQVTLSCSPISGHRSVSWYQQTPGQGLQFLFEYFSETQRNKGNFPGRFSGRQFSNSRSEMNVSTLELGDSALYLCASSLTPDSFNEKLFFGSGTQLSVL.

This clone was seen a handful of times. The J gene is TRBJ2-7, the V gene TRBV9; D is undetermined. The length of the CDR3 is 12 residues. Germline CDR1 SGDLS, CDR2 YYNGEE. Trimming stripped 3 bases from V and 6 bases from J, with 10 bases between. The CDR3 protein is CASSAGGSEQYF. The CDR3 DNA sequence: TGTGCCAGCAGCGCAGGTGGTAGCGAGCAGTACTTC.

V and J are TRBV2 and TRBJ1-1; TRBD1 might be the D (5 bases). Germline CDR1 and CDR2: SNHLY and FYNNEI. V lost 10 bases to trimming and J lost 4 bases, with 16 bases between them. The CDR3 totals 13 residues. CDR3 region: CATTKRTPTEAFF. The DNA of the CDR3 is TGTGCCACCACCAAAAGGACACCCACTGAAGCTTTCTTT.